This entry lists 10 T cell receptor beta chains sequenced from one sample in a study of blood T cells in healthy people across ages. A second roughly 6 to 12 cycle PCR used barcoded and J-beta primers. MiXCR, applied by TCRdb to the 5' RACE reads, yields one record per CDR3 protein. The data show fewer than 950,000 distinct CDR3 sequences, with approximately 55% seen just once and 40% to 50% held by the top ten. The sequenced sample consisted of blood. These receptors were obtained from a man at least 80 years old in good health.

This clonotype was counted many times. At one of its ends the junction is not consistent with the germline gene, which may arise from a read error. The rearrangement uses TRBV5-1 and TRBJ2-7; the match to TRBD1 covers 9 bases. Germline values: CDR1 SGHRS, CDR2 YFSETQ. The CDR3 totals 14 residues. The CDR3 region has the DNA TGTGCCAGCAGTCCGGGACAGGGCGCCTACGAGCAGTACTTC. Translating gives CASSPGQGAYEQYF. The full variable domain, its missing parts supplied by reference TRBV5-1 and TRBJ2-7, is KAGVTQTPRYLIKTRGQQVTLSCSPISGHRSVSWYQQTPGQGLQFLFEYFSETQRNKGNFPGRFSGRQFSNSRSEMNVSTLELGDSALYLCASSPGQGAYEQYFGPGTRLTVT.

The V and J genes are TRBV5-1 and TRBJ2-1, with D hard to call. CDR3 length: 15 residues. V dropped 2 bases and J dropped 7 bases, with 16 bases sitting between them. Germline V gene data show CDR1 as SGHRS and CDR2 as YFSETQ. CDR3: CASSFGPGTENEQFF. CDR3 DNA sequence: TGCGCCAGCAGCTTTGGACCGGGCACAGAAAATGAGCAGTTCTTC. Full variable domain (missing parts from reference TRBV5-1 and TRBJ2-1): KAGVTQTPRYLIKTRGQQVTLSCSPISGHRSVSWYQQTPGQGLQFLFEYFSETQRNKGNFPGRFSGRQFSNSRSEMNVSTLELGDSALYLCASSFGPGTENEQFFGPGTRLTVL.

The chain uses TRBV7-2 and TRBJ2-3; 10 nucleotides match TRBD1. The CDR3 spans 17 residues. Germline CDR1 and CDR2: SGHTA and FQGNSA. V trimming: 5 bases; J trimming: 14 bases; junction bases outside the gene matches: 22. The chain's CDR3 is CASSPSGRQGAHRYAYF. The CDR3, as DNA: TGTGCCAGCAGCCCCTCCGGGCGACAGGGGGCGCACAGATACGCGTATTTT.

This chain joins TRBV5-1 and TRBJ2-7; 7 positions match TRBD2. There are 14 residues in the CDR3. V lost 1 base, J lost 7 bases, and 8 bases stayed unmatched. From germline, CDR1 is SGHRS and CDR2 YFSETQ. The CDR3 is CASSLTGRIYEQYF. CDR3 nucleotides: TGCGCCAGCAGCTTGACCGGGAGGATCTATGAGCAGTACTTC.

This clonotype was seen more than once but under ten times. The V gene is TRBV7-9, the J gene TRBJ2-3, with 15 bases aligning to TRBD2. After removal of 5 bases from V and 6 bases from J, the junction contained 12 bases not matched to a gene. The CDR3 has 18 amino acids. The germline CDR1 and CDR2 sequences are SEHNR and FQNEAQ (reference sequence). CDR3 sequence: CASSPEGGTSGRLDTQYF. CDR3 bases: TGTGCCAGCAGCCCGGAGGGGGGGACTAGCGGGAGGTTGGATACGCAGTATTTT.

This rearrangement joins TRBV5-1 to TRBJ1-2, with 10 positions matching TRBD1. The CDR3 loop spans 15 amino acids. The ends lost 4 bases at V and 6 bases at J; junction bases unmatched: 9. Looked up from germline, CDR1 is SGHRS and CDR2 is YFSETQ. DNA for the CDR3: TGCGCCAGCAGCCCCGGGACAGGGGCTCCCAATGGCTACACCTTC. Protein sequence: CASSPGTGAPNGYTF.

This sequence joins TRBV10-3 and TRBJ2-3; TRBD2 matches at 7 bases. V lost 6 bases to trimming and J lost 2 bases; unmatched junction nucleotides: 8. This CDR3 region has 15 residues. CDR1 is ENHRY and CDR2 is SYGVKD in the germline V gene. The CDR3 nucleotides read TGTGCCATCAGGGGGACCGGGACTACCACAGATACGCAGTATTTT. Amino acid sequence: CAIRGTGTTTDTQYF.

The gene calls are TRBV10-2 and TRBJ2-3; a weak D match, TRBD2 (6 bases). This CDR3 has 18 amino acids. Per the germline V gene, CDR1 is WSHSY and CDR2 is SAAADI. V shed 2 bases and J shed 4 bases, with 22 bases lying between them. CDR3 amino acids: CASSEIGGRGGIADTQYF. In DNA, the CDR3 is TGCGCCAGCAGTGAGATAGGTGGGCGCGGCGGGATCGCAGATACGCAGTATTTT.

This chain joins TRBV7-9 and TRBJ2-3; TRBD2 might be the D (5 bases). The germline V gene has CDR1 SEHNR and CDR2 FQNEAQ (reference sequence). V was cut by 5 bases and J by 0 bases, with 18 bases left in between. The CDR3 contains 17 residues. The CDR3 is CASSGGEAASSTDTQYF. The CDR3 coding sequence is TGTGCCAGCAGCGGAGGCGAAGCAGCATCTAGCACAGATACGCAGTATTTT.

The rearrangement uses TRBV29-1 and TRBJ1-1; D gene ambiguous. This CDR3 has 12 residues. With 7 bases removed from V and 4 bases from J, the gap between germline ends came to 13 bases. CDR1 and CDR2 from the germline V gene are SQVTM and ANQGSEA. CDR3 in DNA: TGCAGCGCAACCGGAGGGATCACTGAAGCTTTCTTT. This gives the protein CSATGGITEAFF. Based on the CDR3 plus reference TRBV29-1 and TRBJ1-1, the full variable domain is SAVISQKPSRDICQRGTSLTIQCQVDSQVTMMFWYRQQPGQSLTLIATANQGSEATYESGFVIDKFPISRPNLTFSTLTVSNMSPEDSSIYLCSATGGITEAFFGQGTRLTVV.